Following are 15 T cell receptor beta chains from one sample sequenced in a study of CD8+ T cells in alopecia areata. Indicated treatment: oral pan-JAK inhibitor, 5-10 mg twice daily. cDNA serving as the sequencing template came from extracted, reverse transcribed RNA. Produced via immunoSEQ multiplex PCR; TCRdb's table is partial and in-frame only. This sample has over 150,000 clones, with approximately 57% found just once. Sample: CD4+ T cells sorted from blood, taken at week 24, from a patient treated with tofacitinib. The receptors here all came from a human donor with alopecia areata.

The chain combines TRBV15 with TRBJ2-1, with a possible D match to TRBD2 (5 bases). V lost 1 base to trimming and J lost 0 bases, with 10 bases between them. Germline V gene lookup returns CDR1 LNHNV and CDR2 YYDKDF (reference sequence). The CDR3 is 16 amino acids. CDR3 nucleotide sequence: TGTGCCACCAGCAGAGCCGGGATCTCCTCCTACAATGAGCAGTTCTTC. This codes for CATSRAGISSYNEQFF.

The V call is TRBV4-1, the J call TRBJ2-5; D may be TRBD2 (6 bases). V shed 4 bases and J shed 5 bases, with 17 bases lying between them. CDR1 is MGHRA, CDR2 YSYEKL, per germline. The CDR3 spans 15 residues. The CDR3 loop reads CASSRPGGSGETQYF. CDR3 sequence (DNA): TGCGCCAGCAGCCGACCTGGAGGTAGCGGTGAGACCCAGTACTTC.

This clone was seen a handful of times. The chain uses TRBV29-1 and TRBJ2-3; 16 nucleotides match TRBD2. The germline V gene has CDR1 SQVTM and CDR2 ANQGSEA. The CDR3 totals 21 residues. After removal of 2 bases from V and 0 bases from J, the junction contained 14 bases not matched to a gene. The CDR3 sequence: CSVESFPGTSGGALSTDTQYF. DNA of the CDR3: TGCAGCGTTGAAAGCTTCCCCGGGACTAGCGGGGGGGCGTTGAGCACAGATACGCAGTATTTT.

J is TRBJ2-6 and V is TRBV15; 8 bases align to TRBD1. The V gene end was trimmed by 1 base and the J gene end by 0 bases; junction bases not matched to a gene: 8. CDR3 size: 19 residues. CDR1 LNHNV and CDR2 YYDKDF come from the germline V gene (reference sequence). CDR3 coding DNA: TGTGCCACCAGCAGAGCCGGACAGGGTTCCCTCTCTGGGGCCAACGTCCTGACTTTC. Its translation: CATSRAGQGSLSGANVLTF.

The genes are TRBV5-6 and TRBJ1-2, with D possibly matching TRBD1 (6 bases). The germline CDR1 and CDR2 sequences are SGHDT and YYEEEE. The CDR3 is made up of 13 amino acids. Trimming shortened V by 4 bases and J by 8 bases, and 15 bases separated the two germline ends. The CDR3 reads CASSRGQPSGYTF. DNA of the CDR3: TGTGCCAGCAGCCGAGGACAGCCCTCGGGCTACACCTTC. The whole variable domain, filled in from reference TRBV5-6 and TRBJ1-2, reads DAGVTQSPTHLIKTRGQQVTLRCSPKSGHDTVSWYQQALGQGPQFIFQYYEEEERQRGNFPDRFSGHQFPNYSSELNVNALLLGDSALYLCASSRGQPSGYTFGSGTRLTVV.

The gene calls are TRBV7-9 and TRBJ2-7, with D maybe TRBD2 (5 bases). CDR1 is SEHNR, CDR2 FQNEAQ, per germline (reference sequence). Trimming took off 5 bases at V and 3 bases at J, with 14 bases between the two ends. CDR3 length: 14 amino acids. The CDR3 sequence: CASSQTLGLYEQYF. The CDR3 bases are TGTGCCAGCAGCCAAACCCTTGGACTCTACGAGCAGTACTTC.

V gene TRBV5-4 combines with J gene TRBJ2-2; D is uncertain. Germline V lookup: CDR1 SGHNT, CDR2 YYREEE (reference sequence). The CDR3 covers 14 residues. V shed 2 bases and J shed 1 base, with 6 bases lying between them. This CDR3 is CASSFDQNTGELFF. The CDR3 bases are TGTGCCAGCAGCTTTGACCAGAACACCGGGGAGCTGTTTTTT.

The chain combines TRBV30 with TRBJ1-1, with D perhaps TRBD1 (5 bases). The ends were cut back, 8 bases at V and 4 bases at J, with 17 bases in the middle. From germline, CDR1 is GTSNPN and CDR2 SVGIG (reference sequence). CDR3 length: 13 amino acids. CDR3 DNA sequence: TGTGCCGCCCCCGGGGGGGAGAGCACTGAAGCTTTCTTT. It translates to CAAPGGESTEAFF.

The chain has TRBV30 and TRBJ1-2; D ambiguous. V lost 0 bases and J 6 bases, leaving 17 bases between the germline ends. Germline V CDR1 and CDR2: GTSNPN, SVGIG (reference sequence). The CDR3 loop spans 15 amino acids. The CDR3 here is CAWSVPNRPDDGYTF. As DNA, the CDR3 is TGTGCCTGGAGTGTACCGAACCGACCGGACGATGGCTACACCTTC.

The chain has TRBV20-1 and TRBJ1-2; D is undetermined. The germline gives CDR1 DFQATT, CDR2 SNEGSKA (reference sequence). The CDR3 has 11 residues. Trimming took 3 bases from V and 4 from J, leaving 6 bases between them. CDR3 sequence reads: CSASEFYGYTF. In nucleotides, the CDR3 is TGCAGTGCTAGTGAGTTCTATGGCTACACCTTC.

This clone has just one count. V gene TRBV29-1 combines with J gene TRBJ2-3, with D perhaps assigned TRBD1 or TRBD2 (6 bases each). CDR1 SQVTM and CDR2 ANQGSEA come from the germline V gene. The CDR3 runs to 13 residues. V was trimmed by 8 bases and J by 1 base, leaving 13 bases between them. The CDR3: CSTLGGGTDTQYF. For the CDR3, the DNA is TGCAGCACTTTGGGGGGCGGCACAGATACGCAGTATTTT.

In DNA, the CDR3 is TGTGCCACCAGCAGGCCAGGGTACCTGGGCGAGCAGTACTTC. Translating it yields CATSRPGYLGEQYF. This chain joins TRBV15 and TRBJ2-7, with a possible D match to TRBD1 (5 bases). Germline assignment: CDR1 LNHNV and CDR2 YYDKDF (reference sequence). The CDR3 contains 14 residues. V shed 3 bases and J shed 6 bases, with 15 bases lying between them.

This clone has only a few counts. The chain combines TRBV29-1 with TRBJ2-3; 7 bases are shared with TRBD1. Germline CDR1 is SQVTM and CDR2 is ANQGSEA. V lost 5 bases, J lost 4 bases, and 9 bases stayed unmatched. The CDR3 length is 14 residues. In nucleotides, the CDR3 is TGCAGCGTTTTGGGACAGAAACGATCAGATACGCAGTATTTT. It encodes CSVLGQKRSDTQYF.

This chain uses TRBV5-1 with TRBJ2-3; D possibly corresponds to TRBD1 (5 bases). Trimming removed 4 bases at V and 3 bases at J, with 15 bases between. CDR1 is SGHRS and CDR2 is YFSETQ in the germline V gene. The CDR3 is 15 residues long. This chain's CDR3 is CASSRLGQWTDTQYF. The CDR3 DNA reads TGCGCCAGCAGCCGGTTGGGGCAATGGACAGATACGCAGTATTTT.

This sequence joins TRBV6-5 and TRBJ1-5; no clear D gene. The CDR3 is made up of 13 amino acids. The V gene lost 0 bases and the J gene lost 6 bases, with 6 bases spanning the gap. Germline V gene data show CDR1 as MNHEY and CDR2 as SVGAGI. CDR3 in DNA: TGTGCCAGCAGTTACTCGTTTGCTCAGCCCCAGCATTTT. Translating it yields CASSYSFAQPQHF.